This T cell receptor (beta chain) is from a study of T cells in Graves' hyperthyroidism and ophthalmopathy. Germline-derived CDR1 and CDR2 are MNHNS and SASEGT. Trimming took 2 bases from V and 5 from J, leaving 12 bases between them. The CDR3 has 15 amino acids. Amplification of TCR beta CDR3 regions used RNA as the template. Initially, a first-round RT-PCR of the TCR CDR3 employed the HTBI primer set. One entry per CDR3 protein, called by TCRdb with MiXCR from the multiplex PCR reads. The table shows under 750,000 distinct CDR3 sequences, with under 20% occurring only once. The chain is built from TRBV6-1 and TRBJ2-2, with a possible D match to TRBD1 (5 bases). The sample taken for sequencing was blood. The receptor comes from a woman aged 50 to 60 with Graves' hyperthyroidism that later progressed to Graves' ophthalmopathy. CDR3 in DNA: TGTGCCAGCAGTGAATGGGCAGGGCCGACCGGGGAGCTGTTTTTT. As protein: CASSEWAGPTGELFF.